These 22 T cell receptor beta chains came from one sample sequenced in a study of blood T cell repertoires in COVID-19. Assay used: immunoSEQ multiplex PCR; TCRdb lists only in-frame clones, some missing. The table has over 250,000 clones, roughly 87% seen once. The specimen was peripheral blood. All receptors come from a human donor in a cohort sampled during active COVID-19.

This chain joins TRBV28 and TRBJ1-5; D unresolved. This CDR3 is 12 amino acids long. V was pared by 3 bases and J by 8 bases, with 8 bases between. Germline V gives CDR1 MDHEN, CDR2 SYDVKM. This CDR3 reads CASSFPGEPQHF. CDR3 bases: TGTGCCAGCAGTTTTCCCGGTGAGCCCCAGCATTTT.

This clone was picked up one time. The rearrangement joins TRBV7-3 to TRBJ2-1; the match to TRBD2 covers 9 bases. This CDR3 contains 15 residues. The V gene's germline CDR1 is SGHTA and CDR2 FQGTGA. V shed 5 bases, J shed 9 bases, and the junction held 11 bases outside the gene matches. The CDR3 is CASSPGGASGIEQFF. The CDR3 DNA is TGTGCCAGCAGCCCAGGGGGGGCTAGCGGGATTGAGCAGTTCTTC.

This clone was recorded once. This chain uses TRBV6-6 with TRBJ2-7; the match to TRBD1 covers 7 bases. This CDR3 spans 14 amino acids. J lost 0 bases, V lost 6 bases, and 5 bases had no gene match. CDR1 and CDR2 from the germline V gene are MNHNY and SVGAGI (reference sequence). The CDR3 DNA sequence: TGTGCCAGCAGCCGGGACAGCTTCTCCTACGAGCAGTACTTC. Translating gives CASSRDSFSYEQYF.

The gene calls are TRBV3-1 (or the pseudogene TRBV3-2) and TRBJ2-1; 8 bases are a match to TRBD2. The CDR3 covers 17 residues. CDR1 is LGHDT, CDR2 YNNKEL, per germline (reference sequence). V was clipped by 3 bases and J by 0 bases; unmatched bases: 7. This CDR3 reads CASSHFLTSGSYNEQFF. CDR3 bases: TGTGCCAGCAGCCATTTTCTCACTAGCGGCTCCTACAATGAGCAGTTCTTC.

The CDR3 protein is CASSQVKQSSYNSPLHF. DNA of the CDR3: TGTGCCAGCAGCCAAGTAAAACAGAGCTCCTATAATTCACCCCTCCACTTT. The chain combines TRBV3-1 (or the pseudogene TRBV3-2) with TRBJ1-6; D unclear. Germline values: CDR1 LGHDT, CDR2 YNNKEL (reference sequence). V lost 1 base to trimming and J lost 0 bases, with 10 bases between them. The CDR3 contains 17 residues.

The chain joins TRBV5-4 to TRBJ2-3; 11 positions match TRBD2. Trimming removed 2 bases from V and 5 bases from J; junction bases left unmatched: 4. This CDR3 has 15 amino acids. Germline CDR1 is SGHNT and CDR2 is YYREEE (reference sequence). The CDR3 DNA sequence: TGTGCCAGCAGCTTAAGGCTAGCGGGGGGAGATACGCAGTATTTT. Protein: CASSLRLAGGDTQYF.

The gene calls are TRBV11-2 and TRBJ1-1; D ambiguous. There are 14 residues in the CDR3. CDR1 SGHAT and CDR2 FQNNGV come from the germline V gene. V shed 3 bases and J shed 5 bases, with 13 bases lying between them. DNA for the CDR3: TGTGCCAGCAGCTTTGAGCGGGCGAGGACTGAAGCTTTCTTT. Protein sequence: CASSFERARTEAFF.

The genes are TRBV7-9 and TRBJ1-1; D is ambiguous. This CDR3 has 12 amino acids. Germline-derived CDR1 and CDR2 are SEHNR and FQNEAQ (reference sequence). Trimming took off 5 bases at V and 5 bases at J, with 9 bases between the two ends. Here the CDR3 reads CASSTGVTEAFF. In DNA form, the CDR3 reads TGTGCCAGCAGCACCGGAGTTACTGAAGCTTTCTTT.

This chain uses TRBV7-2 with TRBJ2-3; tentatively, D is TRBD1 (6 bases). The V and J ends lost 5 bases and 13 bases respectively, with 16 bases between them. The CDR3 totals 12 residues. Germline-derived CDR1 and CDR2 are SGHTA and FQGNSA. This CDR3 reads CASSPTGDTEYF. The CDR3 nucleotides are TGTGCCAGCAGCCCGACTGGGGACACTGAGTATTTT.

J is TRBJ2-7 and V is TRBV27; 10 bases are a match to TRBD1. This CDR3 has 15 residues. CDR1 is MNHEY and CDR2 is SMNVEV in the germline V gene (reference sequence). The J segment lost 6 bases and the V segment lost 6 bases, leaving 11 bases of the junction unmatched. The CDR3 nucleotides are TGTGCCAGCAGCCGGGCGGGACAGGGGAACTCCGAGCAGTACTTC. Translated: CASSRAGQGNSEQYF.

This clone was found a few times. Sequence at one end of the junction differs from germline and may be a read error. The chain links TRBV2 to TRBJ2-7, with 8 bases identical to TRBD1. Looked up from germline, CDR1 is SNHLY and CDR2 is FYNNEI. The CDR3 covers 14 residues. CDR3 region: CASREDRGPFEQYF. The CDR3 region has the DNA TGTGCCAGCAGGGAAGACAGGGGCCCCTTCGAGCAGTACTTC. Based on the CDR3 plus reference TRBV2 and TRBJ2-7, the full variable domain is EPEVTQTPSHQVTQMGQEVILRCVPISNHLYFYWYRQILGQKVEFLVSFYNNEISEKSEIFDDQFSVERPDGSNFTLKIRSTKLEDSAMYFCASREDRGPFEQYFGPGTRLTVT.

This clone was seen just once. The chain carries TRBV18 and TRBJ1-1, with 9 bases identical to TRBD1. The CDR3 length is 14 residues. Germline-derived CDR1 and CDR2 are KGHSH and LQKENI. Germline trimming cut 4 bases from V and 5 bases from J; bases unmatched to any gene: 5. Here the CDR3 reads CASSQNRGLTEAFF. Written as DNA, the CDR3 is TGTGCCAGCTCACAGAACAGGGGGCTTACTGAAGCTTTCTTT.

This chain joins TRBV5-6 and TRBJ2-4, with 10 positions matching TRBD1. V gave up 4 bases and J gave up 1 base; unmatched junction bases: 8. CDR3 length: 17 amino acids. Per the germline V gene, CDR1 is SGHDT and CDR2 is YYEEEE. CDR3 coding DNA: TGTGCCAGCAGCCCCGGGACAGGGGTAAGGGCCAAAAACATTCAGTACTTC. It codes for CASSPGTGVRAKNIQYF.

V and J are TRBV18 and TRBJ2-5, with 9 bases matching TRBD1. Germline CDR1 KGHSH, CDR2 LQKENI. This CDR3 contains 16 residues. The V and J ends lost 3 bases and 3 bases, in that order; junction bases with no gene match: 8. CDR3 region: CASSPGSGTGKETQYF. The CDR3 DNA is TGTGCCAGCTCACCTGGGTCCGGGACAGGGAAAGAGACCCAGTACTTC.

As regards this clone: Other DNA sequences from this sample encode an identical CDR3 as well. V gene TRBV6-5 combines with J gene TRBJ2-7; tentatively, D is TRBD2 (6 bases). Germline V lookup: CDR1 MNHEY, CDR2 SVGAGI. The CDR3 is 15 residues long. Trimming left V 0 bases short and J 0 bases short, with 9 bases between. CDR3 nucleotides: TGTGCCAGCAGTTACTCTGGGGGGAGCTCCTACGAGCAGTACTTC. Encoded protein: CASSYSGGSSYEQYF.

The genes are TRBV30 and TRBJ1-5; TRBD1 might be the D (5 bases). Germline CDR1 is GTSNPN and CDR2 is SVGIG (reference sequence). The CDR3 spans 14 residues. Trimming removed 0 bases from V and 2 bases from J, with 8 bases in between. The CDR3 here is CAWSVSRGNQPQHF. DNA for the CDR3: TGTGCCTGGAGTGTCAGCAGGGGCAATCAGCCCCAGCATTTT.

The V and J genes are TRBV3-1 (or the pseudogene TRBV3-2) and TRBJ1-5; 8 nucleotides align to TRBD1. This CDR3 contains 14 residues. J lost 6 bases, V lost 3 bases, and 4 bases had no gene match. CDR1 and CDR2 (germline): LGHDT, YNNKEL (reference sequence). CDR3 amino acids: CASSQAGGGQPQHF. The CDR3 DNA follows: TGTGCCAGCAGCCAGGCAGGGGGCGGTCAGCCCCAGCATTTT.

The chain carries TRBV7-9 and TRBJ2-3, with D tentatively TRBD1 (5 bases). Germline CDR1 reads SEHNR; CDR2 reads FQNEAQ (reference sequence). CDR3 length: 14 residues. The V end was cut by 6 bases, the J end by 7 bases, with 17 bases between. The CDR3 here is CASSRTQGVNTQYF. CDR3 nucleotide sequence: TGTGCCAGCAGTCGGACCCAGGGTGTGAATACGCAGTATTTT.

This clone was recorded once. The gene calls are TRBV28 and TRBJ2-2; 7 positions match TRBD2. From germline, CDR1 is MDHEN and CDR2 SYDVKM. J was trimmed by 5 bases and V by 8 bases; bases with no gene match: 11. The CDR3 covers 15 residues. In nucleotides, the CDR3 is TGTGCCAGCCCTCTTTCGGGAGGCTTGACCGGGGAGCTGTTTTTT. This codes for CASPLSGGLTGELFF. The whole variable domain, filled in from reference TRBV28 and TRBJ2-2, reads DVKVTQSSRYLVKRTGEKVFLECVQDMDHENMFWYRQDPGLGLRLIYFSYDVKMKEKGDIPEGYSVSREKKERFSLILESASTNQTSMYLCASPLSGGLTGELFFGEGSRLTVL.

This chain links TRBV19 with TRBJ1-1; D may be TRBD1 (5 bases). This CDR3 region has 14 residues. CDR1 is LNHDA, CDR2 SQIVND, per germline (reference sequence). Trimming removed 8 bases at V and 11 bases at J, with 24 bases between. The CDR3 sequence is CASSSLLSRADAFF. The CDR3, as DNA: TGTGCCAGTTCCTCACTTTTAAGCAGGGCGGACGCTTTCTTT.

The gene calls are TRBV5-6 and TRBJ2-6; D gene uncertain. The CDR3 is 15 amino acids. V lost 4 bases and J lost 1, with 9 bases in between. Germline CDR1 is SGHDT and CDR2 is YYEEEE. Here the CDR3 DNA reads TGTGCCAGCAGCGGTTTCACTTCTGGGGCCAACGTCCTGACTTTC. Translated: CASSGFTSGANVLTF.

This rearrangement joins TRBV28 to TRBJ1-5; 8 bases fit TRBD1. Per germline, CDR1 MDHEN and CDR2 SYDVKM. The V segment lost 4 bases and the J segment 2 bases; nucleotides outside the gene matches: 1. The CDR3 is made up of 14 amino acids. CDR3 nucleotide sequence: TGTGCCAGCAGTTCAGGGGGCCGCAATCAGCCCCAGCATTTT. Translation gives CASSSGGRNQPQHF.